This TCR beta chain was recovered during a study of tumor-infiltrating lymphocytes in primary liver carcinoma. Whole-study context: The patients presented with primary liver carcinoma, which was managed through surgical resection. Study-wide points: In the absence of sorting, bulk samples left CD4+ and CD8+ repertoires uncompared.

Germline lookup yields CDR1 GTSNPN and CDR2 SVGIG (reference sequence). The CDR3 runs to 13 residues. V shed 5 bases and J 8 bases; nucleotides not matched to a gene: 7. With a constant-region primer, TCR beta cDNA was made from around 530 ng of total RNA. Three nested multiplex PCR rounds, a slightly modified ARM-PCR, produced the libraries for TCR beta. Investigators reported that the first two PCR rounds, at roughly 10 cycles each, used TRBV1-TRBV30 forward primers with a C-beta reverse primer. MiXCR, run by TCRdb on the multiplex PCR reads, gives a single entry per CDR3 protein. Of about 300,000 distinct CDR3 sequences listed, 50% to 70% were seen once; the top ten hold roughly 9%. On this clonotype: The antigen remains unidentified.

Alongside blood RNA obtained from unsorted whole blood, germline DNA was also extracted. Surgery was preceded by the collection of roughly 4 milliliters of peripheral blood. What was sequenced was peripheral blood. V is TRBV30 and J is TRBJ1-4; the match to TRBD1 covers 8 bases. This clonotype originated in a middle-aged man with primary liver carcinoma and hepatitis B virus infection. The CDR3 is CAWAGQGREKLFF. The CDR3, as DNA: TGTGCCTGGGCAGGACAGGGTCGCGAAAAACTGTTTTTT.